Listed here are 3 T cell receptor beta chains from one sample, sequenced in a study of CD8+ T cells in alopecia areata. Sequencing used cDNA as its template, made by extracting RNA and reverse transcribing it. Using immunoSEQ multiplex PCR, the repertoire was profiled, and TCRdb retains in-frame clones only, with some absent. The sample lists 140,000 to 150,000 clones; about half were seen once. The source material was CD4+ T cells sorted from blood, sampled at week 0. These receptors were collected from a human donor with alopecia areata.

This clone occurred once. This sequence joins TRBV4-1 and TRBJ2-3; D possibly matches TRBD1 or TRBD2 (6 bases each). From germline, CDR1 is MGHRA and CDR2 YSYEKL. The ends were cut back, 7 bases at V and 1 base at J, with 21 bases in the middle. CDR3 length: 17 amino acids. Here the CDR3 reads CASTRPTGAGGTDTQYF. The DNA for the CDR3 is TGCGCCAGCACTCGACCTACGGGGGCCGGGGGCACAGATACGCAGTATTTT.

The CDR3 loop reads CASSAGPVRDEQYF. For the CDR3, the DNA is TGTGCCAGCAGTGCAGGACCAGTACGGGACGAGCAGTACTTC. The genes are TRBV27 and TRBJ2-7, with unresolved D. The CDR3 runs 14 residues. The germline CDR1 and CDR2 sequences are MNHEY and SMNVEV (reference sequence). V was cut by 5 bases and J by 5 bases, with 16 bases left in between.

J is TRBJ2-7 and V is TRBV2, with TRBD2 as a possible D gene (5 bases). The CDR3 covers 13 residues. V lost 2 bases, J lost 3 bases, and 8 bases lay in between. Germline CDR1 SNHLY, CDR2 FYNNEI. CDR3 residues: CASSENGLYEQYF. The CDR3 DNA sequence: TGTGCCAGCAGTGAAAACGGACTCTACGAGCAGTACTTC.